This T cell receptor beta chain was profiled in a study of T-cell memory formation after mild COVID-19 (dated by TCRdb to 2020 to 2023). Regarding the research as a whole: TCR sequence clusters from the two donors were found to be largely donor specific. In two donors, T-cell clones that expanded and contracted after mild COVID-19 were tracked by sequencing TCRalpha and TCRbeta repertoires over time. The cohort was made up of two young adult volunteers, one female and one male, who were previously healthy. What the study reported, not specific to this receptor: Only a couple of mild cases were covered by the study, and larger cohorts that include severe cases with pre-infection samples were considered necessary. Clones contracting from day 15 to 85 had balanced CD4/CD8 phenotypes, while a second wave expanding from day 15 to 37 was biased towards CD4+. Whether the second-wave clones peaking on day 37 were SARS-CoV-2 specific was not confirmed. Some responding clones were detected in pre-infection memory, suggesting pre-existing cross-reactive memory T cells joined the SARS-CoV-2 response. Contracting CD4+ clones appeared mostly in the CM and EM memory subsets, whereas CD8+ clones were enriched in EMRA.

Ficoll-Paque density gradient centrifugation was used to isolate PBMCs. The reads were generated on an Illumina NovaSeq 6000. TCRalpha and TCRbeta cDNA libraries were built by 5'RACE with constant-segment primers, adding sample barcodes and unique molecular identifiers. RNA was extracted from every sample with Trizol reagent. Library amplification was performed in two PCR steps, and a second sample barcode and Illumina TruSeq adapters were introduced in the second step. The libraries were sequenced on an Illumina NovaSeq using 2 x 150 bp paired-end reads. Per the original workflow: Demultiplexing of reads and collapsing into UMI-guided consensus sequences were performed with migec v1.2.7. Using mixcr v2.1.11, UMI consensuses were aligned to TRA and TRB V and J templates and then assembled into clonotypes. Clonotypes were classified as expanded or contracted when called significant by both edgeR and NoisET, with noise models trained on biological replicates. edgeR calls used a false discovery rate-adjusted p below 0.01 and a log2 fold-change threshold of 1. As an exploratory analysis of dynamics, PCA with hierarchical clustering was applied to max-normalized trajectories of the 1000 most abundant clonotypes. Separately sequenced CD4+ and CD8+ repertoires were used to assign the CD4 or CD8 phenotype of responding clones. TCRdb handled the public reads itself, with Q25 trimming in fastp and clone calling in MiXCR, and kept productive beta chains. Every CDR3 protein is listed once, alongside the most common genes and DNA of its rows. TCRdb, rather than the study authors, made the V and J calls. The sample records approximately 340,000 distinct CDR3 sequences, over 10% of which are singletons. The ten largest account for about a fifth of the sample.

CDR1 and CDR2, per the germline V gene (reference sequence), are SGHAT and FQDESV. The CDR3 sequence holds 13 residues, the cysteine and phenylalanine included. The only DNA kept is the CDR3, 39 bases in frame from the first base. Only a few counts were recorded for this clonotype. There is no known antigen for this receptor. Relative to the germline gene, one junction end is altered; a read error may explain this. The receptor's source is a young man who had mild COVID-19 (a few samples of this study predate the infection). The sample titles of this study are shuffled in the database, so cell type and time point are left out; the donor was told from shared clones. The rearrangement combines TRBV11-1 with TRBJ2-7; a tentative D call is TRBD2 (5 bases match). The sample comprised PBMCs or a T cell subset sorted from them (not recorded which). The CDR3 sequence is CASSLQDSNEQYF. Read as DNA, the sequence is TGTGCCAGCAGCTTACAGGACTCCAACGAGCAGTACTTC.